A selection of T cell receptor beta chains follows, all from one sample in a study of blood T cell repertoires in COVID-19. The table came from immunoSEQ multiplex PCR; TCRdb's copy has only in-frame clones and leaves some out. Of under 350,000 clones in the sample, roughly 85% are singletons; the top ten hold 4% to 5.5%. Sequencing was performed on PBMCs or T cells enriched from blood (not recorded which). The receptors originated from a woman in her forties with acute COVID-19. Both conserved end residues are part of each CDR3. D genes are given only for firm matches. The size entry is marked missing in some rows and otherwise reads once, few, many or a size class.

once,TRBV6-1,.,TRBJ2-7,TGTGCCAGCAGTGAAGCGAGGGCAGGGGGGACCTACGAGCAGTACTTC,CASSEARAGGTYEQYF
.,TRBV2,TRBD1,TRBJ1-2,TGTGCCAGCAGTGCCAGGGGGCCCTTCGAGGGCTATGGCTACACCTTC,CASSARGPFEGYGYTF
.,TRBV27,TRBD1,TRBJ1-5,TGTGCCAGCAAAGCCAGACAGGGAAGCAATCAGCCCCAGCATTTT,CASKARQGSNQPQHF
.,TRBV12-3/TRBV12-4,.,TRBJ1-4,TGTGCCAGCAGCCCGGTGCAGGGTGAAAAACTGTTTTTT,CASSPVQGEKLFF
.,TRBV14,.,TRBJ1-1,TGTGCCAGCAGCACTAGGCGGGTGAACACTGAAGCTTTCTTT,CASSTRRVNTEAFF
.,TRBV28,.,TRBJ1-6,TGTGCCAGCCGACGGGGGGGAGGTGATTCACCCCTCCACTTT,CASRRGGGDSPLHF
.,TRBV7-3,.,TRBJ2-6,TGTGCCAGCAGCTTATCGGGTGGCTCTGGGGCCAACGTCCTGACTTTC,CASSLSGGSGANVLTF
.,TRBV7-3,.,TRBJ2-7,TGTGCCAGCAGCTTGAATGCGGGAAACTACGAGCAGTACTTC,CASSLNAGNYEQYF
.,TRBV7-2,TRBD1,TRBJ1-5,TGTGCCAGCAGCTTACGGGGTCGTACAGGGGAGGATCAGCCCCAGCATTTT,CASSLRGRTGEDQPQHF
.,TRBV10-3,TRBD2,TRBJ2-5,TGTGCCATCAGTGGGACTAGCGGGGGGGCCGGGGAGACCCAGTACTTC,CAISGTSGGAGETQYF
.,TRBV6-2/TRBV6-3,TRBD1,TRBJ2-7,TGTGCCAGCAGTTCTCCAGGACAGGGGGCAGTCTACGAGCAGTACTTC,CASSSPGQGAVYEQYF
.,TRBV6-5,TRBD1,TRBJ1-1,TGTGCCAGCATGGGACAGATGAACACTGAAGCTTTCTTT,CASMGQMNTEAFF
.,TRBV19,.,TRBJ1-2,TGTGCCAGTAGTATTCTTTTGGGACAAAAAGCCAATAACTATGGCTACACCTTC,CASSILLGQKANNYGYTF
.,TRBV18,TRBD1,TRBJ2-7,TGTGCCAGCTCACCAGTCGGAGGACAGGGGGCCTACGAGCAGTACTTC,CASSPVGGQGAYEQYF